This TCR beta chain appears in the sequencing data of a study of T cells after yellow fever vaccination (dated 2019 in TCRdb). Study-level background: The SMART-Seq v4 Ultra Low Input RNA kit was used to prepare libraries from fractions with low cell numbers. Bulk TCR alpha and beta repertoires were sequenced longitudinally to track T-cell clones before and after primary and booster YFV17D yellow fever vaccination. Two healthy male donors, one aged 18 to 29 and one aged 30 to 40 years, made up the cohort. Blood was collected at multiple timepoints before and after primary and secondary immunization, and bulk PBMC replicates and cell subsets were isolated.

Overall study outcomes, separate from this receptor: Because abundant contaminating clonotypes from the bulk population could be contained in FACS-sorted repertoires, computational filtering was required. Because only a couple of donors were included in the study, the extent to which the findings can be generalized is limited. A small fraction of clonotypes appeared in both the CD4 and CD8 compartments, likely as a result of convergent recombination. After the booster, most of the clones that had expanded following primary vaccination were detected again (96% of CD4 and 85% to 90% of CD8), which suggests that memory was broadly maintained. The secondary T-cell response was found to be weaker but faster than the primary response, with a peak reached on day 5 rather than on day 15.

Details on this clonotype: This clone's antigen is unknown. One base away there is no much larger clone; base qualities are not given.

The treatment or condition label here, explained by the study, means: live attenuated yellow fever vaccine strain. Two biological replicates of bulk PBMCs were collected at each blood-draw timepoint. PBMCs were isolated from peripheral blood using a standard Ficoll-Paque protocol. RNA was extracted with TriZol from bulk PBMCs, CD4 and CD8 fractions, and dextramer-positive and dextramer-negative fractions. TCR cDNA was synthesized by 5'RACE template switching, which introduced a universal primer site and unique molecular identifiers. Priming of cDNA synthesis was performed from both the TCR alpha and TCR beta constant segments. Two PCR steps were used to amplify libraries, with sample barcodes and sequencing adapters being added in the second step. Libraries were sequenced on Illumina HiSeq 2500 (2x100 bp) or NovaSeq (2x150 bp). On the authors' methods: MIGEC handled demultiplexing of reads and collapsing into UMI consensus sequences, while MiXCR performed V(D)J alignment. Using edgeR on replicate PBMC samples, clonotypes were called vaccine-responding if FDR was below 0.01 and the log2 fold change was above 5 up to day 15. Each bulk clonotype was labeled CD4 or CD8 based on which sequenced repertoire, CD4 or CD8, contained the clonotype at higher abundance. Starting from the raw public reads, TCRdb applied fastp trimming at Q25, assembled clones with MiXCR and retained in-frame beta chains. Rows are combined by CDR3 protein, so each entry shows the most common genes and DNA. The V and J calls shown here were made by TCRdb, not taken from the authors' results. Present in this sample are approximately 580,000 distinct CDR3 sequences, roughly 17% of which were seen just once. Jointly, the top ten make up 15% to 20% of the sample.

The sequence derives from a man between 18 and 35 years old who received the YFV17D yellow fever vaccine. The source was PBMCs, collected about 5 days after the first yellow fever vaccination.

The DNA sequence is given as TGCGCCAGCAGCAAAACCGGGACAGGGAAAGAGACCCAGTACTTC. Translated, it reads CASSKTGTGKETQYF. The chain links TRBV5-1 with TRBJ2-5, with 9 bases in between that match TRBD1. V loses 4 bases at its end and J loses 3 bases; junction bases beyond the gene matches: 7. Taken from cysteine to phenylalanine, the CDR3 has 15 residues. Here the CDR3 DNA is all that survives: 45 bases in frame from base 1. CDR1 is given as SGHRS and CDR2 as YFSETQ, both from the germline V gene. The CDR3 plus the reference TRBV5-1 and TRBJ2-5 genes for the other parts give the full variable domain: KAGVTQTPRYLIKTRGQQVTLSCSPISGHRSVSWYQQTPGQGLQFLFEYFSETQRNKGNFPGRFSGRQFSNSRSEMNVSTLELGDSALYLCASSKTGTGKETQYFGPGTRLLVL.